The 17 T cell receptor beta chains below were found in one sample sequenced in a study of blood T cell repertoires in COVID-19 (dated by TCRdb to 2020 to 2022). Libraries came from the immunoSEQ multiplex PCR assay. The source is immuneACCESS, and TCRdb retained only in-frame sequences with V and J called. Part of the clones is not carried over; for the studies checked, unresolved V genes explain less than half of this, and the remainder is unexplained. Counted in this sample were hundreds of thousands of clones; 88% of them appeared once. The top ten hold roughly 1.2% of the sample. The sample taken for sequencing was PBMCs or T cells enriched from blood (not recorded which). Receptor source: a woman aged 40 to 50 with acute COVID-19.

The chain joins TRBV5-6 to TRBJ1-1; 7 bases fit TRBD1. The germline V gene encodes CDR1 SGHDT and CDR2 YYEEEE. This CDR3 region has 14 residues. V shed 0 bases, J shed 4 bases, and the junction held 3 bases outside the gene matches. CDR3: CASSLEGDSTEAFF. The DNA for the CDR3 is TGTGCCAGCAGCTTGGAAGGGGACAGCACTGAAGCTTTCTTT.

CDR3 nucleotide sequence: TGTGCCAGCAGCTCACTTGGACAGGTTGGCTACACCTTC. Amino acid sequence: CASSSLGQVGYTF. This sequence joins TRBV21-1 and TRBJ1-2; the table calls TRBD1, which could not be checked here. TRBV21-1 is recorded as a pseudogene. The CDR3 length is 13 residues.

CDR3 sequence reads: CASSIGPTGSNYNSPLHF. CDR3 nucleotides: TGTGCCAGTAGTATCGGCCCGACAGGGTCGAACTATAATTCACCCCTCCACTTT. The V gene is TRBV19, the J gene TRBJ1-6, with 7 positions matching TRBD1. CDR3 length: 18 amino acids. V gave up 3 bases and J gave up 3 bases; unmatched junction bases: 11. Germline V lookup: CDR1 LNHDA, CDR2 SQIVND (reference sequence).

This clone was detected a few times. The chain employs TRBV19 and TRBJ1-5, with TRBD1 matching over 9 bases. The CDR3 covers 16 residues. Germline-derived CDR1 and CDR2 are LNHDA and SQIVND (reference sequence). Trimming cost V 4 bases and J 4 bases; bases outside gene matches: 8. The CDR3: CASSRRGQGPNQPQHF. As DNA, the CDR3 is TGTGCCAGTAGTAGGAGGGGACAGGGTCCGAATCAGCCCCAGCATTTT.

The chain carries TRBV5-1 and TRBJ1-2; 7 nucleotides align to TRBD1. The ends lost 4 bases at V and 5 bases at J; junction bases unmatched: 8. Germline CDR1 is SGHRS and CDR2 is YFSETQ. There are 14 residues in the CDR3. CDR3 sequence (DNA): TGCGCCAGCAGCCCACAGGGGACTGGGTATGGCTACACCTTC. Amino acid sequence: CASSPQGTGYGYTF. The complete variable domain, with remaining parts taken from reference TRBV5-1 and TRBJ1-2, reads KAGVTQTPRYLIKTRGQQVTLSCSPISGHRSVSWYQQTPGQGLQFLFEYFSETQRNKGNFPGRFSGRQFSNSRSEMNVSTLELGDSALYLCASSPQGTGYGYTFGSGTRLTVV.

The J gene is TRBJ1-2, the V gene TRBV7-2; 10 bases align to TRBD1. The ends lost 5 bases at V and 0 bases at J; junction bases unmatched: 12. The germline CDR1 and CDR2 sequences are SGHTA and FQGNSA. The CDR3 has 18 residues. DNA for the CDR3: TGTGCCAGCAGCCGGTGGGGGACAGGGGTCTCAGCTAACTATGGCTACACCTTC. It encodes CASSRWGTGVSANYGYTF.

J is TRBJ2-1 and V is TRBV5-4; perhaps TRBD1 as D (6 bases). CDR3 length equals 14 residues. V was clipped by 1 base and J by 4 bases, with 9 bases between them. Per the germline V gene, CDR1 is SGHNT and CDR2 is YYREEE (reference sequence). The CDR3 coding sequence is TGTGCCAGCAGCTTGAACAGGGCTTACAATGAGCAGTTCTTC. This translates into CASSLNRAYNEQFF. Full variable domain (missing parts from reference TRBV5-4 and TRBJ2-1): ETGVTQSPTHLIKTRGQQVTLRCSSQSGHNTVSWYQQALGQGPQFIFQYYREEENGRGNFPPRFSGLQFPNYSSELNVNALELDDSALYLCASSLNRAYNEQFFGPGTRLTVL.

The rearrangement joins TRBV27 to TRBJ1-5; D remains unclear. Per the germline V gene, CDR1 is MNHEY and CDR2 is SMNVEV (reference sequence). This CDR3 comprises 13 residues. V lost 6 bases to trimming and J lost 6 bases, with 12 bases between them. The CDR3 sequence: CASSPQRGQPQHF. In DNA, the CDR3 is TGTGCCAGCAGCCCCCAGAGAGGTCAGCCCCAGCATTTT.

This rearrangement joins TRBV11-2 to TRBJ2-7; D might be TRBD1 (6 bases). V gave up 3 bases and J gave up 6 bases, with 15 bases separating them. The CDR3 contains 14 residues. Germline V gene lookup returns CDR1 SGHAT and CDR2 FQNNGV. The CDR3 sequence is CASSFMDSQLEQYF. The CDR3, as DNA: TGTGCCAGCAGCTTTATGGACAGCCAACTCGAGCAGTACTTC.

The genes are TRBV11-3 and TRBJ1-1; D gene ambiguous. CDR1 SGHNT and CDR2 YENEEA come from the germline V gene. This CDR3 spans 13 amino acids. V lost 5 bases and J lost 1, with 8 bases in between. CDR3 in DNA: TGTGCCAGCAGCCTCCGACAGAACACTGAAGCTTTCTTT. This sequence encodes CASSLRQNTEAFF.

This clone was counted a single time. The DNA for the CDR3 is TGTGCCAGCAGCCGAGGTGGAGGGTTGAACACTGAAGCTTTCTTT. Translation gives CASSRGGGLNTEAFF. V usage is TRBV7-8 and J usage is TRBJ1-1; D remains unclear. CDR1 and CDR2 (germline): SGHVS, FQNEAQ. The CDR3 extends over 15 amino acids. With 5 bases removed from V and 0 bases from J, the gap between germline ends came to 13 bases.

V and J are TRBV7-9 and TRBJ1-3; 8 bases match TRBD1. With 5 bases clipped from V and 0 bases from J, the junction kept 3 bases outside the gene matches. The CDR3 length is 15 residues. Per germline, CDR1 SEHNR and CDR2 FQNEAQ (reference sequence). The CDR3 loop reads CASSPTGGSGNTIYF. CDR3 DNA sequence: TGTGCCAGCAGCCCCACAGGGGGCTCTGGAAACACCATATATTTT.

The chain carries TRBV12-5 and TRBJ1-5, with D possibly matching TRBD1 (6 bases). The V gene's germline CDR1 is LGHNT and CDR2 FRNRAP. Trimming cost V 0 bases and J 6 bases, with 24 bases left between them. The CDR3 is 19 residues long. DNA of the CDR3: TGTGCTAGTGGTTTGGTACCCCTGGGGGCAGGGGATCCGGGTCAGCCCCAGCATTTT. Translated: CASGLVPLGAGDPGQPQHF.

In its sample, this clone was seen a few times. CDR3 DNA sequence: TGTGCCAGCAGCTTGGATGCAGGGGGAGCGACTAATGAAAAACTGTTTTTT. It specifies CASSLDAGGATNEKLFF. J is TRBJ1-4 and V is TRBV5-4; 7 nucleotides line up with TRBD1. V was clipped by 0 bases and J by 2 bases; unmatched bases: 7. Germline V gene sequence: CDR1 SGHNT, CDR2 YYREEE (reference sequence). The CDR3 has 17 residues.

The V gene is TRBV7-9, the J gene TRBJ2-1; the match to TRBD2 covers 8 bases. Germline values: CDR1 SEHNR, CDR2 FQNEAQ (reference sequence). Unmatched junction bases numbered 7, after V lost 1 base and J lost 8 bases. CDR3 length equals 15 residues. In DNA, the CDR3 is TGTGCCAGCAGCTTAGAGTGGACTAGCCCACATGAGCAGTTCTTC. Translation: CASSLEWTSPHEQFF.

The V gene is TRBV6-5, the J gene TRBJ1-1, with D possibly being TRBD1 (6 bases). This CDR3 is 14 amino acids long. With 6 bases removed from V and 0 bases from J, the gap between germline ends came to 11 bases. CDR1 is MNHEY and CDR2 is SVGAGI in the germline V gene. CDR3 nucleotide sequence: TGTGCCAGCAGCCCACAGGGATTGAACACTGAAGCTTTCTTT. It is translated as CASSPQGLNTEAFF.

V and J are TRBV4-1 and TRBJ2-1; D gene ambiguous. CDR3 length equals 16 residues. Germline V gene lookup returns CDR1 MGHRA and CDR2 YSYEKL. V lost 3 bases, J lost 0 bases, and 12 bases lay in between. The CDR3 sequence: CASSQLHLISYNEQFF. In DNA form, the CDR3 reads TGCGCCAGCAGCCAGCTTCACTTGATCTCCTACAATGAGCAGTTCTTC.